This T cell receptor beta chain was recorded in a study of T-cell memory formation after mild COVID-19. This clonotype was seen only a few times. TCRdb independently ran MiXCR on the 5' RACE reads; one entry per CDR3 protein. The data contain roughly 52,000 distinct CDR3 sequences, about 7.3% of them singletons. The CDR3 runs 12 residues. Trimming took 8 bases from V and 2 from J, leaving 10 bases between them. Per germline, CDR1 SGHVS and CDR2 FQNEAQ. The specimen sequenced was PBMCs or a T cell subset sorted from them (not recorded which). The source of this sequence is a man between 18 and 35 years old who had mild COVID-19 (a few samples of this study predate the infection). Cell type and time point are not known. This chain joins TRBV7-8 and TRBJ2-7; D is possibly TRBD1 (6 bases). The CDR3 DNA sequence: TGTGCCAGCCCTAAGGGGGCCTACGAGCAGTACGTC. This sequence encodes CASPKGAYEQYV.